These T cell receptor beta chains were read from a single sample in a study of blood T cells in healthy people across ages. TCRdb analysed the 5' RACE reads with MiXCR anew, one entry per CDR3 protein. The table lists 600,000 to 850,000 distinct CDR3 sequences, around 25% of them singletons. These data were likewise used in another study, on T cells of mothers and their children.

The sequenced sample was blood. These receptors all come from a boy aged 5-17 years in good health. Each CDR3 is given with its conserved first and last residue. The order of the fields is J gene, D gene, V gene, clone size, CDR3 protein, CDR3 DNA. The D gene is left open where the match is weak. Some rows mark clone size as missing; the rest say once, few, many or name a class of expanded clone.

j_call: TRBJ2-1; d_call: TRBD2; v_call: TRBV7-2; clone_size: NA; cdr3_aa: CASSLNPGLVSEQFF; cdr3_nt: TGTGCCAGCAGCTTAAACCCGGGACTAGTATCTGAGCAGTTCTTC
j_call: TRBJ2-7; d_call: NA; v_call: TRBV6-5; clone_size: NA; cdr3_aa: CASSYSIGSSSYEQYF; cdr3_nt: TGTGCCAGCAGTTACTCGATCGGGTCGAGCTCCTACGAGCAGTACTTC
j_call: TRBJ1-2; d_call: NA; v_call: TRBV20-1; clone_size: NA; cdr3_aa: CSASDSDVGYGYTF; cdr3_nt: TGCAGTGCCTCGGACTCCGACGTAGGCTATGGCTACACCTTC
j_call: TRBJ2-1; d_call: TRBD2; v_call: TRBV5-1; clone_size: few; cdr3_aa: CASSLAVASGNEQFF; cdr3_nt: TGCGCCAGCAGCTTGGCCGTGGCTAGCGGGAATGAGCAGTTCTTC
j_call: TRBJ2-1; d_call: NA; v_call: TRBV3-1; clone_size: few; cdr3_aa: CASSRWDTNNEQFF; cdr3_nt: TGTGCCAGCAGCCGCTGGGACACGAACAATGAGCAGTTCTTC
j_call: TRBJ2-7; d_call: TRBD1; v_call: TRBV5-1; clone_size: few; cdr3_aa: CASSDQGVSYEQYF; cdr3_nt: TGCGCCAGCTCAGATCAGGGGGTCTCCTACGAGCAGTACTTC
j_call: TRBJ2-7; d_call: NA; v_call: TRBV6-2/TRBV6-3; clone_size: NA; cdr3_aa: CASSRGSEQYF; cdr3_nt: TGTGCCAGCAGTCGGGGGTCCGAGCAGTACTTC
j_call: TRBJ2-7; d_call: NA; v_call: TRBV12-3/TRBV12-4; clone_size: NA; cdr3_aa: CASSWDPYEQYF; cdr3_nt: TGTGCCAGCAGTTGGGACCCCTACGAGCAGTACTTC
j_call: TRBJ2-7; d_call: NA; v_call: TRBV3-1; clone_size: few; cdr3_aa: CASSQDPTWGGYEQYF; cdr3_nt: TGTGCCAGCAGCCAAGACCCGACTTGGGGCGGGTACGAGCAGTACTTC
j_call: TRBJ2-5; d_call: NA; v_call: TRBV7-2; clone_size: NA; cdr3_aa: CASSYWGTGETQYF; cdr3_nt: TGTGCCAGCAGCTATTGGGGGACCGGTGAGACCCAGTACTTC
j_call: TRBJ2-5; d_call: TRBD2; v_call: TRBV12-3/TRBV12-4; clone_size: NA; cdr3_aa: CASTDLAGGDTQETQYF; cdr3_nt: TGTGCCAGCACCGACCTGGCGGGAGGCGATACACAAGAGACCCAGTACTTC
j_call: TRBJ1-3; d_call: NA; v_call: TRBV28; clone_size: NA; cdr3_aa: CASGPGQKYSGNTIYF; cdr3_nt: TGTGCCAGCGGCCCGGGGCAGAAATACTCTGGAAACACCATATATTTT
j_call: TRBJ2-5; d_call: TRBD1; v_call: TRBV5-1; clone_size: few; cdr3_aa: CASSFWDRSPQYF; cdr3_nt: TGCGCCAGCAGCTTTTGGGACAGGTCGCCCCAGTACTTC
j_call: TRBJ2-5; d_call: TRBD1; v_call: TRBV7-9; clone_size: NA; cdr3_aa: CASTLDRLRETQYF; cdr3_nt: TGTGCCAGCACCCTGGACAGGCTCCGGGAGACCCAGTACTTC
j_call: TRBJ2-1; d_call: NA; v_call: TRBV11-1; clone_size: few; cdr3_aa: CASSFRVTWNEQFF; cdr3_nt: TGTGCCAGCAGCTTTAGGGTGACCTGGAATGAGCAGTTCTTC
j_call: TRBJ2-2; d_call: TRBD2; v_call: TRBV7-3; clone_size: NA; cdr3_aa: CASSNGGVAGELFF; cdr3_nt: TGTGCCAGCTCCAACGGGGGGGTTGCCGGGGAGCTGTTTTTT
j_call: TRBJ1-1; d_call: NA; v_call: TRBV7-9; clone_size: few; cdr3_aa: CASKGGRGETEAFF; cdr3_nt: TGTGCCAGCAAAGGGGGGAGAGGGGAAACTGAAGCTTTCTTT
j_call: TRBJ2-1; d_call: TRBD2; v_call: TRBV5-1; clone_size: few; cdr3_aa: CASSFGPGLAGEGYEQFF; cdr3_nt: TGCGCCAGCAGCTTTGGACCGGGACTAGCGGGAGAGGGCTATGAGCAGTTCTTC
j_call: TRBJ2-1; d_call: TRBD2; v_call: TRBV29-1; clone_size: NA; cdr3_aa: CSVEGTLAGGPVSYNEQFF; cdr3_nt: TGCAGCGTTGAAGGAACACTAGCGGGAGGGCCAGTCTCCTACAATGAGCAGTTCTTC
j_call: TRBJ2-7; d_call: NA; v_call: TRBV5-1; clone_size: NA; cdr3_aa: CASKDSSYKQYF; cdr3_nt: TGCGCCAGCAAGGACAGTTCCTACAAGCAGTACTTC
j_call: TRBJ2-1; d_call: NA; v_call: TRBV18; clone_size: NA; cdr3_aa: CASSPYEGWGNEQFF; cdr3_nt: TGTGCCAGCTCACCCTATGAGGGGTGGGGCAATGAGCAGTTCTTC
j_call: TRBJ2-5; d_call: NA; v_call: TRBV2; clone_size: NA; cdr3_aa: CASSEERSKTGTQYF; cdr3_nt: TGTGCCAGCAGTGAAGAGAGGAGTAAAACGGGGACCCAGTACTTC
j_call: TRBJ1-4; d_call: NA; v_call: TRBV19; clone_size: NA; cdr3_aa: CASSTGQVGEKLFF; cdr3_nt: TGTGCCAGTAGTACCGGACAAGTTGGAGAAAAACTGTTTTTT
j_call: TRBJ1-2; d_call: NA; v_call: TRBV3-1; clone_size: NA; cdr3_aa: CASGAGEEYGYTF; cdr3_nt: TGTGCCAGCGGGGCAGGTGAAGAATATGGCTACACCTTC
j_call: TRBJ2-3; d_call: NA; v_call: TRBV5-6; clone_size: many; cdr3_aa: CASSPVFSTDTQYF; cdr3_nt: TGTGCCAGCAGCCCCGTATTTAGCACAGATACGCAGTATTTT
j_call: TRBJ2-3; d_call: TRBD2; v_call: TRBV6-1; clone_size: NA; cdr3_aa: CASRPVAGAGDTQYF; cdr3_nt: TGTGCCAGCAGACCCGTAGCGGGAGCTGGGGATACGCAGTATTTT
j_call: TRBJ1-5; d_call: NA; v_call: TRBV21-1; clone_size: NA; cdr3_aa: CASSKDEGGKQPQHF; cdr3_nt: TGTGCCAGCAGCAAAGATGAGGGGGGAAAACAGCCCCAGCATTTT
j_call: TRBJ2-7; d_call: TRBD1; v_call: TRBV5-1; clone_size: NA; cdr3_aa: CASSPGTGWQNNEQYF; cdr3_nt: TGCGCCAGCAGCCCAGGGACAGGGTGGCAGAATAACGAGCAGTACTTC
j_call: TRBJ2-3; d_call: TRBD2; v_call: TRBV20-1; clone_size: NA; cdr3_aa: CSARENSGGHTDTQYF; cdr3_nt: TGCAGTGCTAGAGAGAATAGCGGGGGCCACACAGATACGCAGTATTTT
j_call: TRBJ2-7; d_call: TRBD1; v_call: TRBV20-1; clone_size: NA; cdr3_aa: CSARIGTGLDEQYF; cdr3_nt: TGCAGTGCTAGGATAGGGACAGGGTTGGACGAGCAGTACTTC
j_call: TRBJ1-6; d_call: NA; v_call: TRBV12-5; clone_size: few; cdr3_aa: CASGGDGNSPLHF; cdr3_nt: TGTGCTAGTGGAGGGGACGGTAATTCACCCCTCCACTTT
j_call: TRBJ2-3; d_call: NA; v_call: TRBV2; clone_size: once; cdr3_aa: CAMAISSTDTQYF; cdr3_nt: TGTGCCATGGCCATCTCTAGCACAGATACGCAGTATTTT
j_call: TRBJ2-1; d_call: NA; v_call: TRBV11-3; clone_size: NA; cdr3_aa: CASSLAAASDEQFF; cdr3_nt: TGTGCCAGCAGCTTAGCGGCAGCCTCGGATGAGCAGTTCTTC
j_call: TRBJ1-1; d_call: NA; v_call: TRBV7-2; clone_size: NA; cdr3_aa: CASSSPPQGRLSTEAFF; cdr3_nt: TGTGCCAGCAGCTCCCCTCCACAGGGACGGCTTAGCACTGAAGCTTTCTTT
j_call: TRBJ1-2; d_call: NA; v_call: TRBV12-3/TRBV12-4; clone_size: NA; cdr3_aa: CASSPPYQINDYGYTF; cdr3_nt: TGTGCCAGCAGTCCGCCCTATCAAATTAACGACTATGGCTACACCTTC
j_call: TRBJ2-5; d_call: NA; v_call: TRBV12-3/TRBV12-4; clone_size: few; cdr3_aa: CASSLALNGETQYF; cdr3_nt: TGTGCCAGCAGTTTAGCGCTAAATGGGGAGACCCAGTACTTC
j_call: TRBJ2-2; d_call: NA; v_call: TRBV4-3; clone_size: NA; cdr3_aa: CASSLQGSGGELFF; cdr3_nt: TGCGCCAGCAGCCTACAGGGTTCCGGCGGGGAGCTGTTTTTT
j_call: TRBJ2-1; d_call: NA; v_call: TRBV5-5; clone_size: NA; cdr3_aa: CASSTWTSQLTYNEQFF; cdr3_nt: TGTGCCAGCAGCACCTGGACTTCCCAATTAACCTACAATGAGCAGTTCTTC
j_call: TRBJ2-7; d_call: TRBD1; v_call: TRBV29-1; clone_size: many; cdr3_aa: CSVRQGLEQYF; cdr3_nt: TGCAGCGTTAGACAGGGCCTCGAGCAGTACTTC
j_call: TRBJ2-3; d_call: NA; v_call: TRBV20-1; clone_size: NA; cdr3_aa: CSAPRGDTQYF; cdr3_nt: TGCAGTGCCCCTCGGGGAGATACGCAGTATTTT
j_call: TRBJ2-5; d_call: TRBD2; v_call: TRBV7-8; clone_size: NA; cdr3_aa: CASSLAFLAGTKETQYF; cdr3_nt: TGTGCCAGCAGCTTAGCGTTCTTAGCGGGGACCAAAGAGACCCAGTACTTC
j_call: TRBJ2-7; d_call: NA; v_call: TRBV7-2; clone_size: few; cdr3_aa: CASSQTRSYYEQYF; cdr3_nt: TGTGCCAGCAGCCAGACACGATCTTACTACGAGCAGTACTTC
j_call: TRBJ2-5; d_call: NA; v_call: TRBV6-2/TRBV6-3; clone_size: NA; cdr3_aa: CASSYGMGLEETQYF; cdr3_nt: TGTGCCAGCAGTTACGGGATGGGACTCGAAGAGACCCAGTACTTC
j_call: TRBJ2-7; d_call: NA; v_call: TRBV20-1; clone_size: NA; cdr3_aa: CSASLAELVHEQYF; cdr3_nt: TGCAGTGCTAGTTTAGCGGAGCTAGTCCACGAGCAGTACTTC
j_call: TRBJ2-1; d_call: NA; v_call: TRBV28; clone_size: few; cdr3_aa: CASSSPTSYNEQFF; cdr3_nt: TGTGCCAGCAGTTCCCCAACTAGCTACAATGAGCAGTTCTTC
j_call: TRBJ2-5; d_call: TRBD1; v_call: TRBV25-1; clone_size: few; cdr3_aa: CASSELRTGETQYF; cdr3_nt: TGTGCCAGCAGTGAATTGAGGACAGGAGAGACCCAGTACTTC
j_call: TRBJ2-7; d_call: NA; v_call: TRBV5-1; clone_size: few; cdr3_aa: CASSRGAEEQYF; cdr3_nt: TGCGCCAGCAGCAGAGGGGCGGAAGAGCAGTACTTC
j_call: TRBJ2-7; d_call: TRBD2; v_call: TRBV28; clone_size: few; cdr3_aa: CASSWTSGRASYEQYF; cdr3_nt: TGTGCCAGCAGTTGGACTAGCGGGAGGGCCTCCTACGAGCAGTACTTC
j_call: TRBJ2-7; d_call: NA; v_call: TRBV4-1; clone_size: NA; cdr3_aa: CASSLAIGRNDEQYF; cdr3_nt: TGCGCCAGCAGCCTGGCTATCGGGAGAAACGACGAGCAGTACTTC
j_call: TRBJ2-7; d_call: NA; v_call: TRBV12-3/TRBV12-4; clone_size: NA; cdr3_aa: CASSLSLRSSYEQYF; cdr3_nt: TGTGCCAGCAGTTTGTCCCTTAGGAGCTCCTACGAGCAGTACTTC
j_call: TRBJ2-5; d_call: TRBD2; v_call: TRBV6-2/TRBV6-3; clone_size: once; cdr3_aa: CASSYPPGLKETQYF; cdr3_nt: TGTGCCAGCAGTTACCCCCCGGGACTAAAAGAGACCCAGTACTTC
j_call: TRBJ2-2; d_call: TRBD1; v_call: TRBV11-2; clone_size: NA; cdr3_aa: CASSFDRAGELFF; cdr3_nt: TGTGCCAGCAGTTTTGACAGGGCCGGGGAGCTGTTTTTT
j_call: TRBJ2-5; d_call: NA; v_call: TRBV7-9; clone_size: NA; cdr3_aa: CASGRNQETQYF; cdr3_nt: TGTGCCAGCGGTAGGAACCAAGAGACCCAGTACTTC
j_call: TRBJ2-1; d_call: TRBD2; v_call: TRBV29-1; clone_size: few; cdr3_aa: CSASGQGYNEQFF; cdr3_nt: TGCAGCGCTAGCGGGCAAGGCTACAATGAGCAGTTCTTC
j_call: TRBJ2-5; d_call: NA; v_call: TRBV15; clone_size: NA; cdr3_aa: CTTSRPNQETQYF; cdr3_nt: TGTACCACCAGCAGACCGAATCAAGAGACCCAGTACTTC
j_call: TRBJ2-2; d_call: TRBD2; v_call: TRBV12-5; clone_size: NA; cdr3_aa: CASGLGASGNPGELFF; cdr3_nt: TGTGCTAGTGGTTTGGGGGCTAGCGGGAACCCCGGGGAGCTGTTTTTT
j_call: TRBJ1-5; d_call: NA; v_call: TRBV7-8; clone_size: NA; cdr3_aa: CASSRSGAMNQPQHF; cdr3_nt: TGTGCCAGCAGCCGTTCGGGGGCAATGAATCAGCCCCAGCATTTT
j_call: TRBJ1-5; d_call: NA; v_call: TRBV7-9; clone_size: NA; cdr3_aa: CASSTEADQPQHF; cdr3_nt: TGTGCCAGCAGCACAGAGGCCGATCAGCCCCAGCATTTT
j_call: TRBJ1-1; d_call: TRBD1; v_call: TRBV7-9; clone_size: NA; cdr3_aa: CASSPTGGSYDTEAFF; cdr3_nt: TGTGCCAGCAGCCCAACAGGGGGAAGTTACGACACTGAAGCTTTCTTT
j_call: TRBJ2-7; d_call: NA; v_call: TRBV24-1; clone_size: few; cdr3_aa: CATSDRYEQYF; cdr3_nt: TGTGCCACCAGTGATCGTTACGAGCAGTACTTC